This T cell receptor beta chain appears in the sequencing data of a study of graft-versus-host responses after intestinal transplantation. Study-wide background: Each of the recipients got a multivisceral, liver-intestinal, or isolated intestinal transplant. Recipients across the board were started on anti-thymocyte globulin induction, then kept on tacrolimus and steroids for approximately three years.

In regard to this clone: No antigen is known for it.

This CDR3 comprises 14 residues. With 2 bases removed from V and 1 base from J, the gap between germline ends came to 9 bases. From germline, CDR1 is MNHEY and CDR2 SVGAGI. The repertoire was sequenced with immunoSEQ multiplex PCR; TCRdb's copy has only in-frame clones and lacks some. The sample carries about 9,600 clones, over 90% recorded once. Whole-study findings and limits: The study found high graft-versus-host to host-versus-graft clonal ratios in allografts of patients with graft-donor T cell macrochimerism. The marrow of recipients harbored GvH clones, and ileum or blood showed some of them first.

This TCR derives from a human patient who received an intestinal transplant, so some T cells may come from the graft donor. Sequenced material: PBMCs, taken approximately 40 days after intestinal transplantation. This rearrangement joins TRBV6-5 to TRBJ2-7, with D possibly being TRBD1 (6 bases). In DNA form, the CDR3 reads TGTGCCAGCAGTTACGCAGGGGAGTCCTACGAGCAGTACTTC. The encoded protein is CASSYAGESYEQYF.